This T cell receptor (beta chain) was documented in a study of shared clonotypes between healthy human individuals. The CDR3 contains 14 residues. Per germline, CDR1 SGHTA and CDR2 FQGNSA. V was trimmed by 1 base and J by 11 bases, leaving 16 bases between them. Adult Caucasians living in Nashville, Tennessee made up all of the donors. The split of CD4+ cells yielded CD45RA+ naive and CD45RA-negative memory subsets. Method: immunoSEQ multiplex PCR; TCRdb's copy keeps in-frame clones and lacks some. The sample contains 1,500,000 or so clones, just under 99% of which appear only once. Sequenced input: naive CD4+ T cells sorted from blood. The sample's subset: CD45RA+ positively selected. The sequence was collected from a man younger than 45 in good health. The chain is built from TRBV7-2 and TRBJ2-3; no clear D. The CDR3 spells CASSLVSVGHRQYF. The CDR3 DNA reads as TGTGCCAGCAGCTTAGTTTCGGTAGGCCACAGGCAGTATTTT.